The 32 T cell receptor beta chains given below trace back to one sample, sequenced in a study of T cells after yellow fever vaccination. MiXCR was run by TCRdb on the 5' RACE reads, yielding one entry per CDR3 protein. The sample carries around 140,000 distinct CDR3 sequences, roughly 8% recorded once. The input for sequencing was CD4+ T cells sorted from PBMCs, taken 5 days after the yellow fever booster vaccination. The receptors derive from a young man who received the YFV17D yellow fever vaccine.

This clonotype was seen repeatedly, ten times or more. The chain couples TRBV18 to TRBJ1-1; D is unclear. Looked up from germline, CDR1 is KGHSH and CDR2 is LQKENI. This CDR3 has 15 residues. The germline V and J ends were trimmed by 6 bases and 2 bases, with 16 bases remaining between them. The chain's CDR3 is CASSPLGQVNTEAFF. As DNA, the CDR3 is TGTGCCAGCTCCCCCCTTGGCCAAGTCAACACTGAAGCTTTCTTT.

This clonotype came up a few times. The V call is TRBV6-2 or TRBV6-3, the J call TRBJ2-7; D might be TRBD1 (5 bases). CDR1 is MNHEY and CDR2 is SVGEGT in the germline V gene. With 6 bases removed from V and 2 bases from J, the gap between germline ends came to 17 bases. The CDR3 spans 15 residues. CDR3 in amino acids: CASSTRQGTPYEQYF. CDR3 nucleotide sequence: TGTGCCAGCAGCACTCGGCAGGGAACCCCCTACGAGCAGTACTTC.

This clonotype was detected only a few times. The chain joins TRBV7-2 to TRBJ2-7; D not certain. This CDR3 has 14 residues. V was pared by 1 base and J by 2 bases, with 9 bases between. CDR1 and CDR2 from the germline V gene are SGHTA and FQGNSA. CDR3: CASSLEGGPYEQYF. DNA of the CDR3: TGTGCCAGCAGCTTAGAAGGCGGCCCCTACGAGCAGTACTTC.

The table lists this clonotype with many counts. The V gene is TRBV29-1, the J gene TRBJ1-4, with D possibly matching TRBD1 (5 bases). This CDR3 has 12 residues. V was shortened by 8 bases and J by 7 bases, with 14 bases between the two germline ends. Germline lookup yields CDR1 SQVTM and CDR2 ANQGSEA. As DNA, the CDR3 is TGCAGCTTTCGGGGGAACGGTGAAAAACTGTTTTTT. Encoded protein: CSFRGNGEKLFF.

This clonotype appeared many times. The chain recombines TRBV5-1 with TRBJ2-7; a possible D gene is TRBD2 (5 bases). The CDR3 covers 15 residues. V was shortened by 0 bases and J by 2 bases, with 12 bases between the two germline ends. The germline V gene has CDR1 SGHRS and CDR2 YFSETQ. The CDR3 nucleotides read TGCGCCAGCAGCTTGGCCACTAGTGAACCCTACGAGCAGTACTTC. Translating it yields CASSLATSEPYEQYF.

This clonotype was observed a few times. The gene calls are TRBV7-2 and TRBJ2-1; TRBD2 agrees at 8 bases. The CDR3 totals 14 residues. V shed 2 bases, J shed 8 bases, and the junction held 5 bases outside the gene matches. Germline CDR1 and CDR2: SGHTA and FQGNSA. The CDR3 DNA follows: TGTGCCAGCAGCTTACCGGGAGGGCTTTATGAGCAGTTCTTC. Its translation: CASSLPGGLYEQFF.

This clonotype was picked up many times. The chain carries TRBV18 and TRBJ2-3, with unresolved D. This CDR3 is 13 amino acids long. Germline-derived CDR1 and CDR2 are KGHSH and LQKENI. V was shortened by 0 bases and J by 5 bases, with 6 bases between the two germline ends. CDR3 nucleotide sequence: TGTGCCAGCTCACCACCGGTAAAAGATACGCAGTATTTT. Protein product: CASSPPVKDTQYF.

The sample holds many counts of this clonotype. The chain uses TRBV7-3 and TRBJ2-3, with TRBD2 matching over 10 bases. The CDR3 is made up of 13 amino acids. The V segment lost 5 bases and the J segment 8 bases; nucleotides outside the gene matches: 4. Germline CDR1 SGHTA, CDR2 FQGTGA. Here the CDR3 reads CASSDGTSATQYF. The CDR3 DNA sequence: TGTGCCAGCAGCGACGGGACTAGCGCTACGCAGTATTTT.

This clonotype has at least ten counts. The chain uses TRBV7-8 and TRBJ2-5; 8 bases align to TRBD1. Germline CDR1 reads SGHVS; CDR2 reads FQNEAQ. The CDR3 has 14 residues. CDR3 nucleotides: TGTGTCTCGGGGACAGGACAAACTCAAGAGACCCAGTACTTC. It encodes CVSGTGQTQETQYF.

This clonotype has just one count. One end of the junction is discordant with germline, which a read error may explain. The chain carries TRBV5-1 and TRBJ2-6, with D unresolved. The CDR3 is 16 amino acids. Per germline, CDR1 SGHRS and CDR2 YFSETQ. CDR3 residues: CASSLQWSSEANVLTF. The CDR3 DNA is TGCGCCAGCAGCTTGCAATGGTCCTCTGAGGCCAACGTCCTGACTTTC.

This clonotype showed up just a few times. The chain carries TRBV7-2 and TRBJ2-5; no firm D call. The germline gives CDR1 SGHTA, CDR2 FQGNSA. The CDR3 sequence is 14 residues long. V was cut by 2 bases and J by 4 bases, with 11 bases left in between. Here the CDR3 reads CASSLMTAAETQYF. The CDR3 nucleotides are TGTGCCAGCAGCTTAATGACGGCGGCAGAGACCCAGTACTTC.

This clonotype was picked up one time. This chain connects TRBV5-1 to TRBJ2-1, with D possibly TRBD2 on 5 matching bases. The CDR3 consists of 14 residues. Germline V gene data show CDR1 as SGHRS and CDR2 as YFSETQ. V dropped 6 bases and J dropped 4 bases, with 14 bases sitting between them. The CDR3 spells CASTTTGIYNEQFF. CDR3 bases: TGCGCCAGCACGACCACCGGGATATACAATGAGCAGTTCTTC.

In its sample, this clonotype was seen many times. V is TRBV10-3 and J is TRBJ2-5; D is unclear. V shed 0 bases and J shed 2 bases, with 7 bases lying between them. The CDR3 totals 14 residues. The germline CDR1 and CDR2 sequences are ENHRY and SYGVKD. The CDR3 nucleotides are TGTGCCATCAGTGAGTCGCCCATTCAAGAGACCCAGTACTTC. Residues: CAISESPIQETQYF.

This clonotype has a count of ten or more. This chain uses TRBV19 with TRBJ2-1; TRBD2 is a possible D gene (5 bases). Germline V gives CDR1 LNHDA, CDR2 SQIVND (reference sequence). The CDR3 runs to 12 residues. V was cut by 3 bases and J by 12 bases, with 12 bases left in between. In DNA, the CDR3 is TGTGCCAGTAGTATTGGGGAGACCATGCAGTTCTTC. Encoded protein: CASSIGETMQFF.

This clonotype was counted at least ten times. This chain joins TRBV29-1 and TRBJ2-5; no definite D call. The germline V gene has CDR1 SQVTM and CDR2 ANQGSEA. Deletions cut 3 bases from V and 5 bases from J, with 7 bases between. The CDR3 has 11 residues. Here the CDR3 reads CSVENAETQYF. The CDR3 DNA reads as TGCAGCGTTGAGAACGCGGAGACCCAGTACTTC.

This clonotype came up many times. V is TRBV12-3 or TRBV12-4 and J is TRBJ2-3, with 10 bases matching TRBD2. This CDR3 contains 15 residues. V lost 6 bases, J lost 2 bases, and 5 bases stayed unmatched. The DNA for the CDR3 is TGTGCCAGCAGAAGAACTAGCGGGGACACAGATACGCAGTATTTT. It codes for CASRRTSGDTDTQYF.

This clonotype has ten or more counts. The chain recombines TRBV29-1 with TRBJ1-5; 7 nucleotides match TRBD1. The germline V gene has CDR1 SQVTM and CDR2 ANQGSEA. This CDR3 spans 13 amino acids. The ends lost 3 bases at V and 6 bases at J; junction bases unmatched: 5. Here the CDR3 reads CSVEGQQGQPQHF. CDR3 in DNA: TGCAGCGTTGAGGGACAGCAGGGTCAGCCCCAGCATTTT.

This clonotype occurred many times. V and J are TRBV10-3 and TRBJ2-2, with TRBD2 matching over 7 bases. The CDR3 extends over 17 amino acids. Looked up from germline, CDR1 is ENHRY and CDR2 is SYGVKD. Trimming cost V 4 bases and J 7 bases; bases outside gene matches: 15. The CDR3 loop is CAISGRLAAMFNGELFF. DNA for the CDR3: TGTGCCATCAGTGGTAGGCTAGCGGCAATGTTCAACGGGGAGCTGTTTTTT.

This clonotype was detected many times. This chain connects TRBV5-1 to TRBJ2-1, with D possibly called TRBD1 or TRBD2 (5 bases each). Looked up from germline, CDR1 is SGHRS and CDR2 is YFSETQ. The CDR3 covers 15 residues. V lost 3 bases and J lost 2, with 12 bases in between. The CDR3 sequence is CASSSQRGAYNEQFF. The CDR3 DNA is TGCGCCAGCAGCTCGCAGAGGGGCGCCTACAATGAGCAGTTCTTC.

Here the CDR3 reads CSAIGGQGIDEQFF. CDR3 bases: TGCAGCGCCATTGGGGGACAGGGGATCGATGAGCAGTTCTTC. This chain joins TRBV29-1 and TRBJ2-1; TRBD1 matches 10 bases. The J segment lost 8 bases and the V segment lost 7 bases, leaving 11 bases of the junction unmatched. Germline lookup yields CDR1 SQVTM and CDR2 ANQGSEA. The CDR3 is made up of 14 amino acids.

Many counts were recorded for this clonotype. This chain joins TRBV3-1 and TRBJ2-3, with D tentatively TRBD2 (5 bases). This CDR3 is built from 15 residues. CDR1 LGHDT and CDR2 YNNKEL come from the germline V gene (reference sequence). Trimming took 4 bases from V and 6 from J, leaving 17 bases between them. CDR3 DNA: TGTGCCAGCAGCCGCGGGTCCTATGAAAGGGATACGCAGTATTTT. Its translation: CASSRGSYERDTQYF.

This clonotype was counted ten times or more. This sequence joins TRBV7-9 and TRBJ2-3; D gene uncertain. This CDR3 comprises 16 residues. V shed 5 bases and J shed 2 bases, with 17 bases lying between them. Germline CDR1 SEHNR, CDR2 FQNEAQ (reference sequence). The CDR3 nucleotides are TGTGCCAGCAGCCAAGATCTGGGATATCCCACAGATACGCAGTATTTT. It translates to CASSQDLGYPTDTQYF.

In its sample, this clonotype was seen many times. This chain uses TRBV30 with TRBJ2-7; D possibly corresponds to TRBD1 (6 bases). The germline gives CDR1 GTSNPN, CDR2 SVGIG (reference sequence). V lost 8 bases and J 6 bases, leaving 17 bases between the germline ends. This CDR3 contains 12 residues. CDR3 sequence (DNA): TGTGCCCGCGCAGCACAGGGCCTCGAGCAGTACTTC. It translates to CARAAQGLEQYF.

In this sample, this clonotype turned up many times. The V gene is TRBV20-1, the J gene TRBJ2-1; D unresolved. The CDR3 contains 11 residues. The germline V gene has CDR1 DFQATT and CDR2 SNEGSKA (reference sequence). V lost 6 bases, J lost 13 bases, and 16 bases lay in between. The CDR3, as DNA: TGCAGTGCCTCATTCGACCCGGGTCAGTTCTTC. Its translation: CSASFDPGQFF.

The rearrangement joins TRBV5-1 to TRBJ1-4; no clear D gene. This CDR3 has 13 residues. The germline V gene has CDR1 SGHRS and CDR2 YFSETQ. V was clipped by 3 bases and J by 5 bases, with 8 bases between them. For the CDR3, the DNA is TGCGCCAGCAGCTATGGAGGGAATGAAAAACTGTTTTTT. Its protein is CASSYGGNEKLFF.

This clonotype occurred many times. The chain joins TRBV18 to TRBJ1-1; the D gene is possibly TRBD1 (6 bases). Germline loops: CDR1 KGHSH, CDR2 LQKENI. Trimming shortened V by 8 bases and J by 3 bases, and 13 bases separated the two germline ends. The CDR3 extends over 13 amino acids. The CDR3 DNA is TGTGCCAGCAAGGGGGGAGGGGACACTGAAGCTTTCTTT. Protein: CASKGGGDTEAFF. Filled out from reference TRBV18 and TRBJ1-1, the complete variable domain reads NAGVMQNPRHLVRRRGQEARLRCSPMKGHSHVYWYRQLPEEGLKFMVYLQKENIIDESGMPKERFSAEFPKEGPSILRIQQVVRGDSAAYFCASKGGGDTEAFFGQGTRLTVV.

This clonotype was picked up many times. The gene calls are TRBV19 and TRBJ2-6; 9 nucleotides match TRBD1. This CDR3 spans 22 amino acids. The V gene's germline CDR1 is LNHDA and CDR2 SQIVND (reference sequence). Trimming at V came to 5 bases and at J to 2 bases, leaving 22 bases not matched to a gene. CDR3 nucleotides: TGTGCCAGTAGTCCCATTGGAATCTTCCGGGACAGGGTATTTGCTGGGGCCAACGTCCTGACTTTC. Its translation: CASSPIGIFRDRVFAGANVLTF.

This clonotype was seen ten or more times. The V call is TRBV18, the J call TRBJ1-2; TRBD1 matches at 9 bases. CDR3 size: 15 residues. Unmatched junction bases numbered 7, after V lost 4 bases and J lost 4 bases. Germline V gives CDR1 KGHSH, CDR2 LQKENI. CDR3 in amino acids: CASSRGTGSSYGYTF. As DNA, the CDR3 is TGTGCCAGCTCACGCGGGACAGGGTCGAGCTATGGCTACACCTTC.

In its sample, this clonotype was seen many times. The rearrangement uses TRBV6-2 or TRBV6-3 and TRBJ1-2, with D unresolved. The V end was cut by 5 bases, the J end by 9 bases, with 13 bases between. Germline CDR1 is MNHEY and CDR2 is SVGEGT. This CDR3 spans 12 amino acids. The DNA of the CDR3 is TGTGCCAGCAGTACTGGACTTCGTAGCTACACCTTC. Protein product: CASSTGLRSYTF.

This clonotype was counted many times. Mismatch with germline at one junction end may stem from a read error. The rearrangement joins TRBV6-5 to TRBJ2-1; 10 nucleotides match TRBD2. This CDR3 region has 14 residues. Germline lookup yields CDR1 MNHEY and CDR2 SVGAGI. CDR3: CASSYSLAGNEQFF. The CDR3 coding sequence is TGTGCCAGCAGCTACTCACTAGCGGGAAATGAGCAGTTCTTC.

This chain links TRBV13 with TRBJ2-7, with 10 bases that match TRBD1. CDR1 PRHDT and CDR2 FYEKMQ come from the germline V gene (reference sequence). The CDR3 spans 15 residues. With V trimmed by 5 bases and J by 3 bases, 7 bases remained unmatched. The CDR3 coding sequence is TGTGCCAGCAGCCCGGGGACAGGGGCTGGCTACGAGCAGTACTTC. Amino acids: CASSPGTGAGYEQYF. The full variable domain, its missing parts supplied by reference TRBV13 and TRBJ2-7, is AAGVIQSPRHLIKEKRETATLKCYPIPRHDTVYWYQQGPGQDPQFLISFYEKMQSDKGSIPDRFSAQQFSDYHSELNMSSLELGDSALYFCASSPGTGAGYEQYFGPGTRLTVT.

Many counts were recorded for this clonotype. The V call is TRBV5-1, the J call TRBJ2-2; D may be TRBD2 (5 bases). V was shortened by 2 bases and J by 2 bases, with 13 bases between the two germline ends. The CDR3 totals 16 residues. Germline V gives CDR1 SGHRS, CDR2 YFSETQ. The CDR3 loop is CASSFYASSNTGELFF. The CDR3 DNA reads TGCGCCAGCAGCTTCTACGCTAGCTCTAACACCGGGGAGCTGTTTTTT. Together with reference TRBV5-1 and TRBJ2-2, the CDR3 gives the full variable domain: KAGVTQTPRYLIKTRGQQVTLSCSPISGHRSVSWYQQTPGQGLQFLFEYFSETQRNKGNFPGRFSGRQFSNSRSEMNVSTLELGDSALYLCASSFYASSNTGELFFGEGSRLTVL.